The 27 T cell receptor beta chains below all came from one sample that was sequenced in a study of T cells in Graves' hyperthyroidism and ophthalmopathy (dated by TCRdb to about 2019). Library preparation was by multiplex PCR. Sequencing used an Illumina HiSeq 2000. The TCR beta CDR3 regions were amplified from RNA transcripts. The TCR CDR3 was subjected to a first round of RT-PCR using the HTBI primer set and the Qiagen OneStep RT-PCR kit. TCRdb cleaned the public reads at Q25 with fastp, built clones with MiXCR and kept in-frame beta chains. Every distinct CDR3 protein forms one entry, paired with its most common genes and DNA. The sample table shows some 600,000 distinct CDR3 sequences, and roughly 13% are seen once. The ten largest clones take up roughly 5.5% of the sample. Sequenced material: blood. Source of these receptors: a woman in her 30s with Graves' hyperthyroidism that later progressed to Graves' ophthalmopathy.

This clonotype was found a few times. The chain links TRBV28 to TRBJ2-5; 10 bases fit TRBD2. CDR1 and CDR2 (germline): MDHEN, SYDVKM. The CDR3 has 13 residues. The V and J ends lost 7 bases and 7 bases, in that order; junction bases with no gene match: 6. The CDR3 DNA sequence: TGTGCCAGCACACTAGCGGGAATGGGGACCCAGTACTTC. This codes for CASTLAGMGTQYF.

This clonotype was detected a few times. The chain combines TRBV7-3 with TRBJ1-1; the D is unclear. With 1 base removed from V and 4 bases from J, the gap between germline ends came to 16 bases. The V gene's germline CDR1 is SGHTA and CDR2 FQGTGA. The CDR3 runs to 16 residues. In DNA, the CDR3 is TGTGCCAGCAGCTTAAATCCTGGCGGGATTGGCACTGAAGCTTTCTTT. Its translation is CASSLNPGGIGTEAFF.

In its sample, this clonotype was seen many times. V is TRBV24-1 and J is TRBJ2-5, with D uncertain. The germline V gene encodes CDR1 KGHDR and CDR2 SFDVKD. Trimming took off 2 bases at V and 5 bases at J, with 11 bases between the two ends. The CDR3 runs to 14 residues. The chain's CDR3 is CATSDSGEGETQYF. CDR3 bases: TGTGCCACCAGTGATTCTGGGGAAGGCGAGACCCAGTACTTC.

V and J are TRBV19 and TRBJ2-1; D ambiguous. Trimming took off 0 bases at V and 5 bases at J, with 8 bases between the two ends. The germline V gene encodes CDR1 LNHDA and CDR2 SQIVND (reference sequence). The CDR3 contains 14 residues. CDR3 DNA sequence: TGTGCCAGTAGTATAGATGAGAGTCACAATGAGCAGTTCTTC. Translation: CASSIDESHNEQFF.

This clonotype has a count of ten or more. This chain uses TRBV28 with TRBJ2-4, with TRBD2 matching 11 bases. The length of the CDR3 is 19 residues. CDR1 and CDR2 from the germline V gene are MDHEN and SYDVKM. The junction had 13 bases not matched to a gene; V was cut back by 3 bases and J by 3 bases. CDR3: CASSFYSGRAIVSKNIQYF. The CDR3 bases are TGTGCCAGCAGTTTCTATAGCGGGAGGGCCATTGTAAGCAAAAACATTCAGTACTTC.

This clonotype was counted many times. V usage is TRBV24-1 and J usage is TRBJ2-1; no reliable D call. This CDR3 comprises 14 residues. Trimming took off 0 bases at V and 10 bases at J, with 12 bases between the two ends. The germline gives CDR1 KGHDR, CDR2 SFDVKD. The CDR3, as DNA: TGTGCCACCAGTGATTTGGTGAGTCCTCGGGAGCAGTTCTTC. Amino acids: CATSDLVSPREQFF.

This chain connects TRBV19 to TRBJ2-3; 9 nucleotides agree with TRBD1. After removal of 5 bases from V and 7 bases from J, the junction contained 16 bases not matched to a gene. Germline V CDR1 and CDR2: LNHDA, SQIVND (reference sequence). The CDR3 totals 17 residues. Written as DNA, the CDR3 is TGTGCCAGTAGTCAACTATTGACGGGACAGGGTATGAATACGCAGTATTTT. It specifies CASSQLLTGQGMNTQYF.

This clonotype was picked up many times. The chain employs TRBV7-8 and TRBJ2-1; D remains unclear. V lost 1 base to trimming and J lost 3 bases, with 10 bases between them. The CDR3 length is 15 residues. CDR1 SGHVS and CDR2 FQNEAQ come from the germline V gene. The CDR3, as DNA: TGTGCCAGCAGCTTAGTCGTGACCGACTACAATGAGCAGTTCTTC. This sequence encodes CASSLVVTDYNEQFF.

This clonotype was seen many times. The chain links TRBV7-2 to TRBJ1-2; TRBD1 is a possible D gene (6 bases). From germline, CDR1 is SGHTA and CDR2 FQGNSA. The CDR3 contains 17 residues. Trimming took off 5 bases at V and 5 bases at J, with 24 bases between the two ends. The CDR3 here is CASSPGDTGRPGYGYTF. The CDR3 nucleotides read TGTGCCAGCAGCCCGGGGGACACAGGGAGGCCGGGGTATGGCTACACCTTC. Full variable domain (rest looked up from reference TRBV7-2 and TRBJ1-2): GAGVSQSPSNKVTEKGKDVELRCDPISGHTALYWYRQSLGQGLEFLIYFQGNSAPDKSGLPSDRFSAERTGGSVSTLTIQRTQQEDSAVYLCASSPGDTGRPGYGYTFGSGTRLTVV.

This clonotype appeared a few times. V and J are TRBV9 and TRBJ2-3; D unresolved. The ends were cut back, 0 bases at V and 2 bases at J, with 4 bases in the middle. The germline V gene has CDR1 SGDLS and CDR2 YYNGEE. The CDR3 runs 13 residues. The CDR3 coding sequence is TGTGCCAGCAGCGTAGAACACACAGATACGCAGTATTTT. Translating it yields CASSVEHTDTQYF.

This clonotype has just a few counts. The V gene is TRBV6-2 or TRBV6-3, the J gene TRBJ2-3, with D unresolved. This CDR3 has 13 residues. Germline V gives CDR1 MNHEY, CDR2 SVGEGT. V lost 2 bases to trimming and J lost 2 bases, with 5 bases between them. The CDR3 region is CASSYAPTDTQYF. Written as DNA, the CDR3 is TGTGCCAGCAGTTACGCTCCCACAGATACGCAGTATTTT.

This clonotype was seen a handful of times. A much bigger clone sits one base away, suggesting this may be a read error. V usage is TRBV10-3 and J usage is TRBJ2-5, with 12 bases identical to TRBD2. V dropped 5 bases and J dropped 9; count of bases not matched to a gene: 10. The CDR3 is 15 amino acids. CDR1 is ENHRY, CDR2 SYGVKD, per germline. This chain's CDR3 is CAISLTSGRFEAQYF. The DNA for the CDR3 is TGTGCCATCAGTTTAACTAGCGGGAGGTTTGAGGCCCAGTACTTC.

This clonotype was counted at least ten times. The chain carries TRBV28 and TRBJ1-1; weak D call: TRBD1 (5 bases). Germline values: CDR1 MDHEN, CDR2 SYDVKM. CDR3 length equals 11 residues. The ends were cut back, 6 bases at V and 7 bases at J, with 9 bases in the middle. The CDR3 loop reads CASRRQFEAFF. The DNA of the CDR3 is TGTGCCAGCAGACGACAGTTTGAAGCTTTCTTT.

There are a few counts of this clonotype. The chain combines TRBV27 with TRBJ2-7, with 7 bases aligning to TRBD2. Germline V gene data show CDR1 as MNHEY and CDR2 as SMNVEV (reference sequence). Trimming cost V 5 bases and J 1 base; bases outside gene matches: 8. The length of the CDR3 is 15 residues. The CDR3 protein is CASSLSGIGSYEQYF. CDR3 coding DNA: TGTGCCAGCAGTCTAAGCGGGATAGGGTCCTACGAGCAGTACTTC.

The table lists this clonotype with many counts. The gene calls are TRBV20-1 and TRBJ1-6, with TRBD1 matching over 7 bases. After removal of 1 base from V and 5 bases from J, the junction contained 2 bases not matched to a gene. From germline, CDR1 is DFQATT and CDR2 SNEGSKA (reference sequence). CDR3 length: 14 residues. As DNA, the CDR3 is TGCAGTGCTAGAGCCGGGACAGATAATTCACCCCTCCACTTT. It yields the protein CSARAGTDNSPLHF.

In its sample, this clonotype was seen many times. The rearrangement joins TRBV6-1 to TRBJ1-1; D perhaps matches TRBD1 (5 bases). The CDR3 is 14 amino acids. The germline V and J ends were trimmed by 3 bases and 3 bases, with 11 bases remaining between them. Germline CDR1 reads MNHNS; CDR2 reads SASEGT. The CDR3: CASSDRVGDTEAFF. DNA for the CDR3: TGTGCCAGCAGTGACAGGGTAGGGGACACTGAAGCTTTCTTT.

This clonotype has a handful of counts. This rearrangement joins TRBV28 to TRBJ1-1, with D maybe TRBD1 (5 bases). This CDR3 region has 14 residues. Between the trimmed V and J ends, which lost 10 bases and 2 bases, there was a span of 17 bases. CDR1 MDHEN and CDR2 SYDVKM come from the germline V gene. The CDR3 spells CATLNPTENTEAFF. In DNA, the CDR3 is TGTGCCACCCTAAACCCGACAGAAAACACTGAAGCTTTCTTT.

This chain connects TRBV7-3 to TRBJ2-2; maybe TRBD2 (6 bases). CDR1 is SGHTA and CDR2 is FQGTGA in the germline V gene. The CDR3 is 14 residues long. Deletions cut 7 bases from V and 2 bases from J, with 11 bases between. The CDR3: CASTPGANTGELFF. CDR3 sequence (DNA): TGTGCCAGCACCCCGGGAGCTAACACCGGGGAGCTGTTTTTT.

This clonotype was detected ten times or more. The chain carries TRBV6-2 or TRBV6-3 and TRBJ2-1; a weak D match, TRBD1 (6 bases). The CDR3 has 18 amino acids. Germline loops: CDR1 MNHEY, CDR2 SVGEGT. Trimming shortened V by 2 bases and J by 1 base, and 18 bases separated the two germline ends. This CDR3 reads CASSYSEGGKYSYNEQFF. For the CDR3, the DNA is TGTGCCAGCAGTTACAGTGAAGGGGGTAAATATTCCTACAATGAGCAGTTCTTC.

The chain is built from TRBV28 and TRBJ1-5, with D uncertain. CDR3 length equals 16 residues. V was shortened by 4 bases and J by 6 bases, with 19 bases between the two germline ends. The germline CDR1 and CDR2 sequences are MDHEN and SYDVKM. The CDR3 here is CASSSGEPTLGQPQHF. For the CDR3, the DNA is TGTGCCAGCAGTTCTGGAGAGCCCACGCTTGGTCAGCCCCAGCATTTT.

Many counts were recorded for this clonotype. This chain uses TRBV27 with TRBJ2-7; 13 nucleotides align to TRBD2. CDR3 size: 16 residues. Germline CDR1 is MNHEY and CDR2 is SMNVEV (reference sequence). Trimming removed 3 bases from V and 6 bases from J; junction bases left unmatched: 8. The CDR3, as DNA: TGTGCCAGCAGTTTTCTCGGGACTAGCGGGACTCTCGAGCAGTACTTC. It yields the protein CASSFLGTSGTLEQYF.

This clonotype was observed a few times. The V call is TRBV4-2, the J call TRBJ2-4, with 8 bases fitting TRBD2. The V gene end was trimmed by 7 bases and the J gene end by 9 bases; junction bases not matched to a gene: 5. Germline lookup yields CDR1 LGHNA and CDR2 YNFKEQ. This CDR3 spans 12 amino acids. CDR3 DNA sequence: TGTGCCAGCACTCGGGAGGGCAGCATTCAGTACTTC. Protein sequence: CASTREGSIQYF.

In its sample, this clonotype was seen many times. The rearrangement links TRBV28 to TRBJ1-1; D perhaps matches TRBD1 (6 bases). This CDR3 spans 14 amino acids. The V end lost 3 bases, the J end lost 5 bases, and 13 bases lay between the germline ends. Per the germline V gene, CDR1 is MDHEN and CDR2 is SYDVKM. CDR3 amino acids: CASSFEGGWTEAFF. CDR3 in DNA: TGTGCCAGCAGTTTTGAAGGGGGGTGGACTGAAGCTTTCTTT.

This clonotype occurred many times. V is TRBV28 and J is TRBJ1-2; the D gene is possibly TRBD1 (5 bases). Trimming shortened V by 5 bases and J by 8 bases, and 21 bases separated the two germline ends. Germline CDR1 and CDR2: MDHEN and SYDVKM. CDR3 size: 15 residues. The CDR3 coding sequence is TGTGCCAGCAGTCGTAGCTTGGGGGGTGTCGGCGGCTACACCTTC. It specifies CASSRSLGGVGGYTF.

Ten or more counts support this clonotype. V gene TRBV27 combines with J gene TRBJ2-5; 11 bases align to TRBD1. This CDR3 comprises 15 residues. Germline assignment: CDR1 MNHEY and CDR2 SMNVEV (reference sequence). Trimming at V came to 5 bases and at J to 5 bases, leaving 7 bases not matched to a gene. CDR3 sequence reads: CASSPRDRGEETQYF. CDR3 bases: TGTGCCAGCAGTCCCCGGGACAGGGGGGAGGAGACCCAGTACTTC.

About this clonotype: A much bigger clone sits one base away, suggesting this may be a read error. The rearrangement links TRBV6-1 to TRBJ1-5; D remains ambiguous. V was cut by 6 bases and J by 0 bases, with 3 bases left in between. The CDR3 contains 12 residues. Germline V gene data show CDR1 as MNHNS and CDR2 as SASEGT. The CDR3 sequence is CASRTSNQPQHF. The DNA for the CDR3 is TGTGCCAGCAGGACTAGCAATCAGCCCCAGCATTTT.

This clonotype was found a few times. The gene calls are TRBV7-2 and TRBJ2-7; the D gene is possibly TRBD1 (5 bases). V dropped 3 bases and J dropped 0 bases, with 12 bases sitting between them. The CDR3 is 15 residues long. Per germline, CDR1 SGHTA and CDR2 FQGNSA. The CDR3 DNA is TGTGCCAGCAGCTTCTCCAGGGTCAACTCCTACGAGCAGTACTTC. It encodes CASSFSRVNSYEQYF.